The 32 T cell receptor beta chains in this list originate from one sample, sequenced in a study of T-cell reconstitution after alpha-beta-depleted transplantation in children. Unique molecular identifiers were incorporated into the prepared TCRbeta library. TCRdb fed the PCR reads into MiXCR, producing one record per CDR3 protein. The sample has approximately 500,000 distinct CDR3 sequences, over 9.5% seen once. The source was PBMCs, collected before TCRalphabeta/CD19-depleted stem cell transplant. These receptors were taken from a child aged 2-15 years with inherited bone marrow failure, due to receive a stem cell transplant.

J is TRBJ1-6 and V is TRBV29-1; D is undetermined. CDR3 size: 10 residues. Per the germline V gene, CDR1 is SQVTM and CDR2 is ANQGSEA. Trimming removed 1 base from V and 17 bases from J, with 9 bases in between. CDR3 coding DNA: TGCAGCGTTGAAGTGAGGGATGTCCACTTT. Its protein product is CSVEVRDVHF. The full variable domain, completed using reference TRBV29-1 and TRBJ1-6, is SAVISQKPSRDICQRGTSLTIQCQVDSQVTMMFWYRQQPGQSLTLIATANQGSEATYESGFVIDKFPISRPNLTFSTLTVSNMSPEDSSIYLCSVEVRDVHFGNGTRLTVT.

In its sample, this clonotype was seen many times. The chain links TRBV29-1 to TRBJ2-3, with a weak D call TRBD1 (6 bases). Germline V gene sequence: CDR1 SQVTM, CDR2 ANQGSEA. Trimming shortened V by 6 bases and J by 2 bases, and 18 bases separated the two germline ends. The CDR3 consists of 15 residues. CDR3 loop: CSVEPGVFDTDTQYF. CDR3 nucleotides: TGCAGCGTCGAGCCAGGGGTGTTTGACACAGATACGCAGTATTTT.

This clonotype was seen repeatedly, ten times or more. The chain recombines TRBV25-1 with TRBJ2-1; D not resolved. The germline gives CDR1 MGHDK, CDR2 SYGVNS. There are 12 residues in the CDR3. Trimming pared 2 bases from V and 8 bases from J, leaving 7 bases between. The CDR3 reads CASSEGPDEQFF. The CDR3 bases are TGTGCCAGCAGTGAAGGCCCGGATGAGCAGTTCTTC.

As for this clonotype: A clone one base away is much larger, so this may be a read error. The rearrangement links TRBV7-2 to TRBJ2-3; TRBD1 is a possible D gene (6 bases). The germline V gene has CDR1 SGHTA and CDR2 FQGNSA. V lost 7 bases to trimming and J lost 2 bases, with 19 bases between them. This CDR3 spans 16 amino acids. The CDR3: CASISTKQGYTDTQYF. The CDR3 DNA sequence: TGTGCCAGCATCTCGACGAAACAGGGATACACAGATACGCAGTATTTT.

This clonotype was picked up many times. V gene TRBV4-2 combines with J gene TRBJ1-3, with 12 bases fitting TRBD1. After removal of 5 bases from V and 0 bases from J, the junction contained 11 bases not matched to a gene. The CDR3 totals 19 residues. Germline V lookup: CDR1 LGHNA, CDR2 YNFKEQ. The CDR3: CASSGAGQGAHYSGNTIYF. Here the CDR3 DNA reads TGTGCCAGCAGCGGGGCGGGACAGGGGGCCCACTACTCTGGAAACACCATATATTTT.

This chain links TRBV2 with TRBJ1-4, with 7 bases fitting TRBD1. Unmatched junction bases numbered 4, after V lost 3 bases and J lost 6 bases. Germline lookup yields CDR1 SNHLY and CDR2 FYNNEI. This CDR3 is built from 14 residues. The CDR3 coding sequence is TGTGCCAGCAGTGAGACAGGGCAGGATGAAAAACTGTTTTTT. It translates to CASSETGQDEKLFF. The variable domain in full, with the rest retrieved from reference TRBV2 and TRBJ1-4, is EPEVTQTPSHQVTQMGQEVILRCVPISNHLYFYWYRQILGQKVEFLVSFYNNEISEKSEIFDDQFSVERPDGSNFTLKIRSTKLEDSAMYFCASSETGQDEKLFFGSGTQLSVL.

Many counts were recorded for this clonotype. This rearrangement joins TRBV6-2 or TRBV6-3 to TRBJ2-1; D gene uncertain. Germline V gene data show CDR1 as MNHEY and CDR2 as SVGEGT. The length of the CDR3 is 14 residues. With 10 bases removed from V and 0 bases from J, the gap between germline ends came to 13 bases. The CDR3 sequence: CATSDSLSYNEQFF. CDR3 DNA: TGTGCCACTTCCGACTCCCTCTCCTACAATGAGCAGTTCTTC.

The table lists this clonotype with a few counts. The V gene is TRBV5-4, the J gene TRBJ2-5; no clear D. Germline V gene sequence: CDR1 SGHNT, CDR2 YYREEE (reference sequence). CDR3 length equals 16 residues. Trimming pared 0 bases from V and 2 bases from J, leaving 14 bases between. The DNA for the CDR3 is TGTGCCAGCAGCTTGGTAGCTCTAAAAGGGCAAGAGACCCAGTACTTC. Translated, it gives CASSLVALKGQETQYF. Full variable domain (outside the CDR3, taken from reference TRBV5-4 and TRBJ2-5): ETGVTQSPTHLIKTRGQQVTLRCSSQSGHNTVSWYQQALGQGPQFIFQYYREEENGRGNFPPRFSGLQFPNYSSELNVNALELDDSALYLCASSLVALKGQETQYFGPGTRLLVL.

In this sample, this clonotype turned up a few times. This chain uses TRBV30 with TRBJ2-7, with D maybe TRBD1 (5 bases). V shed 0 bases and J shed 3 bases, with 12 bases lying between them. In germline, CDR1 is GTSNPN, CDR2 SVGIG (reference sequence). CDR3 size: 14 residues. The CDR3 region has the DNA TGTGCCTGGAGTGTACGGAAGGGGTACTACGAGCAGTACTTC. It yields the protein CAWSVRKGYYEQYF.

This clonotype was seen repeatedly, ten times or more. The chain combines TRBV6-5 with TRBJ2-3; D possibly corresponds to TRBD1 (6 bases). This CDR3 is 12 amino acids long. Germline-derived CDR1 and CDR2 are MNHEY and SVGAGI. The V gene lost 5 bases and the J gene lost 5 bases, with 8 bases spanning the gap. As DNA, the CDR3 is TGTGCCAGCAGTCAGGGGCGAGATACGCAGTATTTT. This sequence encodes CASSQGRDTQYF.

In its sample, this clonotype was seen many times. V and J are TRBV20-1 and TRBJ2-3, with 13 bases that match TRBD2. Per germline, CDR1 DFQATT and CDR2 SNEGSKA (reference sequence). Losses at the gene ends were 3 bases for V and 5 bases for J; bases not matched to a gene: 5. The CDR3 runs 15 residues. The CDR3 DNA reads TGCAGTGCTAGCCCGGGACTAGCGGGATTAGATACGCAGTATTTT. Residues: CSASPGLAGLDTQYF.

The rearrangement uses TRBV20-1 and TRBJ1-5, with D perhaps TRBD1 (5 bases). CDR3 size: 13 residues. Per the germline V gene, CDR1 is DFQATT and CDR2 is SNEGSKA (reference sequence). V was shortened by 1 base and J by 6 bases, with 10 bases between the two germline ends. CDR3 DNA sequence: TGCAGTGCTAGAGGTCTCAGGGTTCAGCCCCAGCATTTT. It yields the protein CSARGLRVQPQHF.

This clonotype was recorded at least ten times. The chain joins TRBV5-1 to TRBJ2-3, with 7 bases fitting TRBD1. The CDR3 has 14 amino acids. V shed 3 bases and J 0 bases; nucleotides not matched to a gene: 1. CDR1 is SGHRS and CDR2 is YFSETQ in the germline V gene. The DNA for the CDR3 is TGCGCCAGCAGCTGGGACAGTAGCACAGATACGCAGTATTTT. The encoded protein is CASSWDSSTDTQYF.

This clonotype was seen ten or more times. The chain's CDR3 is CSARSIGTQYF. In nucleotides, the CDR3 is TGCAGTGCTAGATCCATTGGTACGCAGTATTTT. The chain is built from TRBV20-1 and TRBJ2-3; D unresolved. Trimming cost V 2 bases and J 8 bases, with 8 bases left between them. The CDR3 consists of 11 residues. In germline, CDR1 is DFQATT, CDR2 SNEGSKA (reference sequence).

This clonotype occurred many times. The gene calls are TRBV29-1 and TRBJ2-1; D may be TRBD2 (5 bases). V lost 4 bases and J 0 bases, leaving 13 bases between the germline ends. The CDR3 is 15 amino acids. CDR1 is SQVTM and CDR2 is ANQGSEA in the germline V gene. The CDR3 DNA reads as TGCAGCGTTGGTCGAGGGTACAGCTCCTACAATGAGCAGTTCTTC. Translated: CSVGRGYSSYNEQFF.

In its sample, this clonotype was seen many times. The genes are TRBV4-2 and TRBJ2-7; 12 bases match TRBD2. Germline CDR1 is LGHNA and CDR2 is YNFKEQ. This CDR3 spans 17 amino acids. The V gene end was trimmed by 3 bases and the J gene end by 3 bases; junction bases not matched to a gene: 9. This CDR3 reads CASSQVGLAGRDYEQYF. The CDR3 nucleotides read TGTGCCAGCAGCCAGGTAGGACTAGCGGGAAGGGACTACGAGCAGTACTTC.

The sample holds many counts of this clonotype. The V gene is TRBV3-1, the J gene TRBJ1-2, with no clear D. Germline values: CDR1 LGHDT, CDR2 YNNKEL (reference sequence). Deletions cut 4 bases from V and 3 bases from J, with 9 bases between. The CDR3 totals 13 residues. CDR3 coding DNA: TGTGCCAGCAGCCCCTGGGATCACTATGGCTACACCTTC. It yields the protein CASSPWDHYGYTF.

This clonotype was recorded many times. This sequence joins TRBV28 and TRBJ2-7; 9 bases are a match to TRBD1. This CDR3 is built from 14 residues. Germline CDR1 is MDHEN and CDR2 is SYDVKM. V was pared by 6 bases and J by 4 bases, with 7 bases of the junction left unmatched. For the CDR3, the DNA is TGTGCCAGCAGGAACTACAGGGGGCGATACGAGCAGTACTTC. Amino acid sequence: CASRNYRGRYEQYF.

This clonotype was observed at least ten times. The chain is built from TRBV12-3 or TRBV12-4 and TRBJ1-1; D remains unclear. Trimming left V 2 bases short and J 5 bases short, with 9 bases between. The CDR3 loop spans 13 amino acids. The chain's CDR3 is CASSLSAGTEAFF. CDR3 in DNA: TGTGCCAGCAGTTTATCGGCGGGAACTGAAGCTTTCTTT.

Ten or more counts support this clonotype. This sequence joins TRBV28 and TRBJ2-3; 8 nucleotides agree with TRBD2. The CDR3 has 16 amino acids. CDR1 MDHEN and CDR2 SYDVKM come from the germline V gene. J lost 0 bases, V lost 0 bases, and 2 bases had no gene match. As DNA, the CDR3 is TGTGCCAGCAGTTTATGGGCTAGCGGGAGCACAGATACGCAGTATTTT. Its protein is CASSLWASGSTDTQYF. The full variable domain, with the rest looked up from reference TRBV28 and TRBJ2-3, is DVKVTQSSRYLVKRTGEKVFLECVQDMDHENMFWYRQDPGLGLRLIYFSYDVKMKEKGDIPEGYSVSREKKERFSLILESASTNQTSMYLCASSLWASGSTDTQYFGPGTRLTVL.

This clonotype has a count of ten or more. The V call is TRBV5-1, the J call TRBJ1-2, with D unresolved. CDR1 is SGHRS and CDR2 is YFSETQ in the germline V gene. Trimming removed 0 bases from V and 1 base from J, with 4 bases in between. The CDR3 is made up of 13 amino acids. The DNA of the CDR3 is TGCGCCAGCAGCTTGGGCAGTAACTATGGCTACACCTTC. This gives the protein CASSLGSNYGYTF.

Ten or more counts support this clonotype. One end of the junction varies from germline; a read error may be responsible. This chain links TRBV18 with TRBJ2-7; TRBD1 matches at 7 bases. The CDR3 runs 15 residues. CDR1 is KGHSH and CDR2 is LQKENI in the germline V gene. The CDR3 sequence is CASSPTRDSSYEQYF. The DNA for the CDR3 is TGCGCCAGCAGCCCCACCCGGGACAGCTCCTACGAGCAGTACTTC.

There are many counts of this clonotype. CDR3 DNA: TGCGCCAGCAGCCAACCGGGGCTTACCACCGGGGAGCTGTTTTTT. Protein product: CASSQPGLTTGELFF. The gene calls are TRBV4-1 and TRBJ2-2; D possibly matches TRBD1 or TRBD2 (5 bases each). From germline, CDR1 is MGHRA and CDR2 YSYEKL. V gave up 2 bases and J gave up 4 bases, with 11 bases separating them. CDR3 size: 15 residues.

In its sample, this clonotype was seen many times. The chain couples TRBV7-2 to TRBJ2-7; D is unclear. The germline gives CDR1 SGHTA, CDR2 FQGNSA. Trimming removed 5 bases from V and 3 bases from J, with 8 bases in between. CDR3 length: 12 residues. CDR3: CASSAQSYEQYF. In DNA form, the CDR3 reads TGTGCCAGCAGCGCTCAGAGCTACGAGCAGTACTTC.

This clonotype appeared many times. The rearrangement uses TRBV4-3 and TRBJ2-7; no firm D call. Per germline, CDR1 LGHNA and CDR2 YSLEER. CDR3 length equals 14 residues. V was trimmed by 1 base and J by 4 bases, leaving 11 bases between them. The CDR3 sequence: CASSQGRVGYEQYF. In nucleotides, the CDR3 is TGCGCCAGCAGCCAAGGACGGGTCGGATACGAGCAGTACTTC.

This clonotype occurred a few times. The V call is TRBV20-1, the J call TRBJ2-2; D may correspond to TRBD1 or TRBD2 (5 bases each). CDR1 is DFQATT, CDR2 SNEGSKA, per germline (reference sequence). The CDR3 loop spans 14 amino acids. The V end was cut by 3 bases, the J end by 0 bases, with 8 bases between. The CDR3 loop is CSASGDANTGELFF. The CDR3 DNA is TGCAGTGCTAGCGGGGACGCGAACACCGGGGAGCTGTTTTTT.

This clonotype was counted many times. V is TRBV9 and J is TRBJ2-1; 9 nucleotides align to TRBD2. The CDR3 has 16 amino acids. Germline V gene sequence: CDR1 SGDLS, CDR2 YYNGEE. With V trimmed by 2 bases and J by 8 bases, 11 bases remained unmatched. The CDR3 coding sequence is TGTGCCAGCAGCGTTCATAGCGGGAGTAGTCCCGATGAGCAGTTCTTC. The encoded protein is CASSVHSGSSPDEQFF. Variable domain in full (rest from reference TRBV9 and TRBJ2-1): DSGVTQTPKHLITATGQRVTLRCSPRSGDLSVYWYQQSLDQGLQFLIQYYNGEERAKGNILERFSAQQFPDLHSELNLSSLELGDSALYFCASSVHSGSSPDEQFFGPGTRLTVL.

This clonotype was observed a handful of times. For the CDR3, the DNA is TGTGCCAGCAGCTTCCTGACTATGGGGTATGGCTACACCTTC. Its translation is CASSFLTMGYGYTF. J is TRBJ1-2 and V is TRBV7-8; no reliable D call. V was pared by 3 bases and J by 5 bases, with 13 bases between. This CDR3 has 14 residues. Germline CDR1 is SGHVS and CDR2 is FQNEAQ.

This chain connects TRBV5-1 to TRBJ2-7; 7 bases fit TRBD1. This CDR3 comprises 15 residues. CDR1 and CDR2 (germline): SGHRS, YFSETQ. V shed 2 bases and J 2 bases; nucleotides not matched to a gene: 7. This CDR3 reads CASSLPGGGPYEQYF. For the CDR3, the DNA is TGCGCCAGCAGCTTACCAGGGGGTGGTCCCTACGAGCAGTACTTC.

This clonotype was seen many times. CDR3 loop: CASSQDLDGDYGYTF. Written as DNA, the CDR3 is TGCGCCAGCAGCCAAGACCTCGACGGGGACTATGGCTACACCTTC. V usage is TRBV4-3 and J usage is TRBJ1-2; D is ambiguous. CDR1 is LGHNA and CDR2 is YSLEER in the germline V gene. The CDR3 covers 15 residues. Between the trimmed V and J ends, which lost 0 bases and 3 bases, there was a span of 11 bases.

This clonotype was observed many times. The J gene is TRBJ2-1, the V gene TRBV19, with TRBD1 identical over 10 bases. From germline, CDR1 is LNHDA and CDR2 SQIVND (reference sequence). This CDR3 contains 16 residues. J lost 10 bases, V lost 4 bases, and 13 bases had no gene match. The CDR3 protein is CASSSYRDRGSREQFF. CDR3 sequence (DNA): TGTGCCAGTAGTAGTTACCGGGACAGGGGTTCACGGGAGCAGTTCTTC.

This clonotype was counted many times. The rearrangement joins TRBV6-1 to TRBJ2-6; D not certain. V was clipped by 8 bases and J by 0 bases, with 8 bases between them. The CDR3 contains 14 residues. Germline V lookup: CDR1 MNHNS, CDR2 SASEGT. The CDR3 loop is CASLSHSGANVLTF. CDR3 sequence (DNA): TGTGCCAGCCTAAGCCACTCTGGGGCCAACGTCCTGACTTTC.